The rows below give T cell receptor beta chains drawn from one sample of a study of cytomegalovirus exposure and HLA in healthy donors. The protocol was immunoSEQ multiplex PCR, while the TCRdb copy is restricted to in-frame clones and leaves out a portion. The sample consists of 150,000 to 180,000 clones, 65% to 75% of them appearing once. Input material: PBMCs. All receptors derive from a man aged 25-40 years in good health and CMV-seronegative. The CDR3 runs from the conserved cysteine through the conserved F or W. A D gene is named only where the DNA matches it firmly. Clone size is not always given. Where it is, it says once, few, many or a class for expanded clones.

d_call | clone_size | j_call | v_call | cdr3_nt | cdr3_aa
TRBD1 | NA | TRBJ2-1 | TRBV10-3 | TGTGCCATCAGTGAGGCGGGACAGGGCAGTGAGCAGTTCTTC | CAISEAGQGSEQFF
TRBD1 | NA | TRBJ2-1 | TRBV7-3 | TGTGCCAGCAGCTCAACAGGGGGCTCCTACAATGAGCAGTTCTTC | CASSSTGGSYNEQFF
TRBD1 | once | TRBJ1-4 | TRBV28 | TGTGCCATTACGACAGGGGTCAATGAAAAACTGTTTTTT | CAITTGVNEKLFF
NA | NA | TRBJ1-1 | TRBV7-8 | TGTGCCAGCAGCCCGGCGGGTCTCGCCGCTGAAGCTTTCTTT | CASSPAGLAAEAFF
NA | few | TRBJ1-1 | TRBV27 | TGTGCCAGCAGTTCAAGGGGAGGCACTGAAGCTTTCTTT | CASSSRGGTEAFF
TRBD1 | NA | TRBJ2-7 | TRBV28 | TGTGCCAGCGGGGACAGGAGCTCCTACGAGCAGTACTTC | CASGDRSSYEQYF
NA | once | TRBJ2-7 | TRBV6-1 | TGTGCCAGCAGGCCCGGGGTGACCTACGAGCAGTACTTC | CASRPGVTYEQYF
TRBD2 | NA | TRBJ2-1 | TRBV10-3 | TGTGCCATCAGTGAGTCGATGTTAGGGCTAGCGGCCTTGGATGAGCAGTTCTTC | CAISESMLGLAALDEQFF
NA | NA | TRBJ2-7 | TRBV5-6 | TGTGCCAGCAGCTTGGAAGCCAGGGGCGGAACCTACGAGCAGTACTTC | CASSLEARGGTYEQYF
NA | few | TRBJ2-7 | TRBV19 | TGTGCCAGTAGTATAGAGAAGGGGTACGAGCAGTACTTC | CASSIEKGYEQYF
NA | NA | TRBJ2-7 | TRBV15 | TGTGCCACCAGCAGAGATCGGCAGGGTTCCTACGAGCAGTACTTC | CATSRDRQGSYEQYF
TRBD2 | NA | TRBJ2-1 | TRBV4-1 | TGCGCCAGCAGCCAAGGGGGACTAGCGGGGGCCCCACGATACAATGAGCAGTTCTTC | CASSQGGLAGAPRYNEQFF
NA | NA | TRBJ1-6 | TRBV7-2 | TGTGCCAGCAGCTTAGAGAGGAATTCACCCCTCCACTTT | CASSLERNSPLHF
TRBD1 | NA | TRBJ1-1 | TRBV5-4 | TGTGCCAGCAGCTTTGGACAGGGGGGGAACACTGAAGCTTTCTTT | CASSFGQGGNTEAFF
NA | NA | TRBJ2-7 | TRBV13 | TGTGCCAGCAGCTTAAAGGAGAGCTCCTACGAGCAGTACTTC | CASSLKESSYEQYF
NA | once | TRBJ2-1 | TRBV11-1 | TGTGCCAGCAGCTCCTTCAATGAGCAGTTCTTC | CASSSFNEQFF
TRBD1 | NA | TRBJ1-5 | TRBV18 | TGTGCCAGCTCACCGACAGGGGAGAAAGGTCAGCCCCAGCATTTT | CASSPTGEKGQPQHF
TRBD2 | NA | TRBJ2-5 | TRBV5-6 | TGTGCCAGCAGCCTTAGCGGGGGTGGGCAAGAGACCCAGTACTTC | CASSLSGGGQETQYF
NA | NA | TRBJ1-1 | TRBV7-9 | TGTGCCAGCAGCTTAGGAACAGGGATGACTGAAGCTTTCTTT | CASSLGTGMTEAFF
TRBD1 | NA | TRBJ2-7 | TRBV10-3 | TGTGCCATCAGGTTTACAGACAGGGGCTACGAGCAGTACTTC | CAIRFTDRGYEQYF
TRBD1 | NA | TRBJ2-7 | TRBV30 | TGTGCCTCGCGACAGGGGCAAGAGCAGTACTTC | CASRQGQEQYF
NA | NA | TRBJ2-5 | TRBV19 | TGTGCCAGTAGTATGTCCGCGATTGGAACTAGTAGGCTAGAGACCCAGTACTTC | CASSMSAIGTSRLETQYF
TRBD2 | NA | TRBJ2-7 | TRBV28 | TGTGCCAGCGTGGCGGGGGGGACCTCCTACGAGCAGTACTTC | CASVAGGTSYEQYF
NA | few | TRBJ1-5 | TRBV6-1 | TGTGCCAGCAGGGACAGCCTCCCCAGCAATCAGCCCCAGCATTTT | CASRDSLPSNQPQHF
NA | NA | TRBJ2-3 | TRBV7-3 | TGTGCCAGCAGCTTAGCGGATCGCACAGATACGCAGTATTTT | CASSLADRTDTQYF
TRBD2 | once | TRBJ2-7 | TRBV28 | TGTGCCAGCAGTTGGACTAGCGTCTACGAGCAGTACTTC | CASSWTSVYEQYF
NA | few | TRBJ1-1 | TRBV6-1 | TGTGCCAGCAGTGAAAACGGACTCGAAGCTTTCTTT | CASSENGLEAFF
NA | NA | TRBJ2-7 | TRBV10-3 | TGTGCCATCAGTGCCGGGACATACGAGCAGTACTTC | CAISAGTYEQYF
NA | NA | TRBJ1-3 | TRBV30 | TGTGCCTGGAGTTCAACAGGGCTATCGGGAAACACCATATATTTT | CAWSSTGLSGNTIYF
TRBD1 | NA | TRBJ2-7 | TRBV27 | TGTGCCAGCAGTTTTGGACAGGTTGGAGAGCAGTACTTC | CASSFGQVGEQYF
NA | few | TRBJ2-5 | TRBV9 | TGTGCCAGCAGCCAGGGCCCTACCCCAGAGACCCAGTACTTC | CASSQGPTPETQYF
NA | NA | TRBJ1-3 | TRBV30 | TGTGCCTGGAGTGATGGACACGTACCCTCCTCTGGAAACACCATATATTTT | CAWSDGHVPSSGNTIYF
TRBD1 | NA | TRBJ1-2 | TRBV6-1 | TGTGCCAGCAGGCCGGGACAGGGCAACTATGGCTACACCTTC | CASRPGQGNYGYTF
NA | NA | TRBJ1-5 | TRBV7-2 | TGTGCCAGCAGCTCCGACGGGTTTTCGTGGCATTTT | CASSSDGFSWHF
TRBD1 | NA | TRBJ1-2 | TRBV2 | TGTGCCAGCAGTCAGAGGGACAGCAACTATGGCTACACCTTC | CASSQRDSNYGYTF
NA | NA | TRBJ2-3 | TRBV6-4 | TGTGCCAGCAGTGACAGGAACGGGGTCTCGTCGGCGCAGTATTTT | CASSDRNGVSSAQYF
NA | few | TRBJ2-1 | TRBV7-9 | TGTGCCAGCAGCCCGCGGACAAGCTACAATGAGCAGTTCTTC | CASSPRTSYNEQFF
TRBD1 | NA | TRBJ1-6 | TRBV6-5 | TGTGCCAGCAGTTACACCAGGGGGCCCGCAGATTCACCCCTCAACTTT | CASSYTRGPADSPLNF
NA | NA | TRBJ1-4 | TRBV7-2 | TGTGCCAGCAGCTTAGACAGGGCGTATGAAAAACTGTTTTTT | CASSLDRAYEKLFF
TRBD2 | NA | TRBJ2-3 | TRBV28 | TGTGCCAGCAGTCCCGGGACTAGCGTCACAGATACGCAGTATTTT | CASSPGTSVTDTQYF
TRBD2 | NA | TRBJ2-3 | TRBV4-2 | TGTGCCAGCAGCCAAGATTGGGGTAGCGGGGGGACGCGGGATACGCAGTATTTT | CASSQDWGSGGTRDTQYF
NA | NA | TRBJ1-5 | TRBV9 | TGTGCCAGCAGCGTAGATGGGGCAGGGCAGCCCCAGAATTTT | CASSVDGAGQPQNF
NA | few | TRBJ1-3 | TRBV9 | TGTGCCAGCAGCGTAGAGGGGGCTGGAAACACCATATATTTT | CASSVEGAGNTIYF
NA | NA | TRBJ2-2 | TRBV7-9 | TGTGCCAGCAGTTCCATGAACACCGGGGAGCTGTTTTTT | CASSSMNTGELFF
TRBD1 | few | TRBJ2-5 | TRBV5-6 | TGTGCCAGCAGCTTAACCTCCGGGACAGGGGACTACTTC | CASSLTSGTGDYF
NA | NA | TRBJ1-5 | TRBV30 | TGTGCCTGGAGTGTAGAGGACCCCGGAGGGAATCAGCCCCAGCATTTT | CAWSVEDPGGNQPQHF
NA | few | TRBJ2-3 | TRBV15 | TGTGCCACCAGCAGGACAAAAGCCACAGATACGCAGTATTTT | CATSRTKATDTQYF
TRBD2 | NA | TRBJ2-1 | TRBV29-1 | TGCAGCGTTTACCTACTAGCGGGGGGGTCGAGGGTCAATGAGCAGTTCTTC | CSVYLLAGGSRVNEQFF
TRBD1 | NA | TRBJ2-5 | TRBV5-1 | TGCGCCAGCAGCTTGGATGGCAGGGGGATGGTCGAGACCCAGTACTTC | CASSLDGRGMVETQYF